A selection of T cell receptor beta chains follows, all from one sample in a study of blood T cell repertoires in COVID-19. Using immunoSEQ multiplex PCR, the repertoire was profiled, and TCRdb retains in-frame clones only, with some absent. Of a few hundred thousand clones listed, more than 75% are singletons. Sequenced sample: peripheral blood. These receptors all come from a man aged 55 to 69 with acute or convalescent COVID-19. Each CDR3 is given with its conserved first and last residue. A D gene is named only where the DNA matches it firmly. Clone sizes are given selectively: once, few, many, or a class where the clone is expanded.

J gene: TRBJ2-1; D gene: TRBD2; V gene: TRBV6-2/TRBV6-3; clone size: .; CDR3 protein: CASSYSRGLASYNEQFF; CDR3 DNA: TGTGCCAGCAGTTACTCGAGGGGACTAGCGAGCTACAATGAGCAGTTCTTC
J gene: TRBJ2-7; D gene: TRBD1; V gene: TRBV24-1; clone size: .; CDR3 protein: CATSAQSRTGRYEQYF; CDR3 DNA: TGTGCCACCAGTGCCCAATCCCGGACAGGGCGGTACGAGCAGTACTTC
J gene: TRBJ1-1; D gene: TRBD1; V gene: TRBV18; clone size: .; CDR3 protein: CASSLTGTGSNFAEAFF; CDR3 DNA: TGTGCCAGCTCCCTCACCGGGACAGGGAGTAACTTCGCTGAAGCTTTCTTT
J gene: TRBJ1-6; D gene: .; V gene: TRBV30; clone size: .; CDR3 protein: CAWSVSGQVRYNSPLHF; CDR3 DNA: TGTGCCTGGAGTGTTTCAGGGCAGGTGCGATATAATTCACCCCTCCACTTT
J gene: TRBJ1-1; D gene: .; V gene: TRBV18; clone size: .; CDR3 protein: CASSPQSLEGPGKAFF; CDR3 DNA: TGTGCCAGCTCACCACAGTCTCTTGAGGGCCCGGGGAAAGCTTTCTTT
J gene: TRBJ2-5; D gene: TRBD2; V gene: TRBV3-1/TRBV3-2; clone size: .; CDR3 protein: CAINRGGKETQYF; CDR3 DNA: TGTGCCATAAATAGGGGAGGGAAAGAGACCCAGTACTTC
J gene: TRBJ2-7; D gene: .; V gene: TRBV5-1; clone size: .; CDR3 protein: CASSLGLSTGVVYEQYF; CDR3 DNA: TGCGCCAGCAGCTTGGGTCTCTCTACGGGGGTTGTCTACGAGCAGTACTTC
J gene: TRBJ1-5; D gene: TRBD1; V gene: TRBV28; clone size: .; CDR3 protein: CANQASGGSGNQPQHF; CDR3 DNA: TGTGCCAACCAAGCCTCAGGGGGCAGTGGCAATCAGCCCCAGCATTTT
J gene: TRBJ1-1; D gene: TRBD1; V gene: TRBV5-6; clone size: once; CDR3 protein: CASSPPTGTAFRGTEAFF; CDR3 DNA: TGTGCCAGCAGCCCCCCTACTGGGACAGCCTTTAGGGGCACTGAAGCTTTCTTT
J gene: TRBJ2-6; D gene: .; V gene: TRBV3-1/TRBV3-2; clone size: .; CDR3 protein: CASTGDTSGANVLTF; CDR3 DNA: TGTGCCAGCACCGGGGACACCTCTGGGGCCAACGTCCTGACTTTC
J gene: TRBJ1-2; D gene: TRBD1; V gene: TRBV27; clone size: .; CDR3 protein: CASSPATGRNYGYTF; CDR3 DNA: TGTGCCAGCAGCCCAGCGACAGGGCGGAACTATGGCTACACCTTC
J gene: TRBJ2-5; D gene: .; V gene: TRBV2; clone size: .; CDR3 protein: CASSEGAVGTQYF; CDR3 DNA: TGTGCCAGCAGTGAGGGAGCCGTAGGGACCCAGTACTTC
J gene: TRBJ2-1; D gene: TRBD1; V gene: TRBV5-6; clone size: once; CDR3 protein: CASSLRGGTGNEQFF; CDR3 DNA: TGTGCCAGCAGCTTGCGTGGAGGGACAGGCAATGAGCAGTTCTTC
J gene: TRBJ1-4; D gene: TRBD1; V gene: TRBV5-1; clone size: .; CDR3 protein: CASRSGGASEKLFF; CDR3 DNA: TGCGCCAGCAGATCAGGGGGCGCCTCTGAAAAACTGTTTTTT
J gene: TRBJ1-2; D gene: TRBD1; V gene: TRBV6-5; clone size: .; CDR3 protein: CASSYGTGGWVDGYTF; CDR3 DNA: TGTGCCAGCAGTTACGGAACAGGGGGCTGGGTGGATGGCTACACCTTC
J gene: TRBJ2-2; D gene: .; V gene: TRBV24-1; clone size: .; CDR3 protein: CATSGSTMTGSNTGELFF; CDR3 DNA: TGTGCCACCAGTGGCTCTACGATGACAGGATCCAACACCGGGGAGCTGTTTTTT
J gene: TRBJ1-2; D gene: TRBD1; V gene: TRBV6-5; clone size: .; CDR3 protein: CASRVSGQGKGGYTF; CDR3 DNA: TGTGCCAGCAGGGTCTCTGGACAGGGAAAGGGTGGCTACACCTTC
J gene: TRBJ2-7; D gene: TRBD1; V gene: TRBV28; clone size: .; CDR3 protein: CASSFSGTGSYEQYF; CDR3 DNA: TGTGCCAGCAGTTTCTCGGGGACAGGGAGCTACGAGCAGTACTTC
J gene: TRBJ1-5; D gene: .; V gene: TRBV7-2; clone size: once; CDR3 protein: CASSLARNSHQPQHF; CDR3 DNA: TGTGCCAGCAGCTTAGCGCGGAATAGTCATCAGCCCCAGCATTTT
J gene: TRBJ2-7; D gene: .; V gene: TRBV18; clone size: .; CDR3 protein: CASSPLRGQISSYEQYF; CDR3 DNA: TGTGCCAGCTCACCACTGAGAGGGCAAATCTCATCCTACGAGCAGTACTTC
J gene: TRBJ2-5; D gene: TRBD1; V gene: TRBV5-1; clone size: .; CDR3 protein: CASSFTGTGVRETQYF; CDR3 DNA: TGCGCCAGCAGCTTTACCGGGACAGGGGTTAGAGAGACCCAGTACTTC
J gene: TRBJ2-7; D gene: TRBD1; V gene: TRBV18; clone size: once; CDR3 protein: CASSPVPGQGGQYF; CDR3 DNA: TGTGCCAGCTCACCGGTCCCGGGACAGGGGGGGCAGTACTTC
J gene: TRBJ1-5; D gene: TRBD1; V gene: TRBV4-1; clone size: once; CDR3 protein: CASSQNRGHNQPQHF; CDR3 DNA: TGCGCCAGCAGCCAGAACAGGGGACACAATCAGCCCCAGCATTTT
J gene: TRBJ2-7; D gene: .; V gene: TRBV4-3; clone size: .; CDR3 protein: CASARGWNDEQYF; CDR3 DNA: TGCGCCAGCGCGCGGGGCTGGAACGACGAGCAGTACTTC
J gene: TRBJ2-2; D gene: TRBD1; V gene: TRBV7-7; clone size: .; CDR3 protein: CASSRIPPTGGNTGELFF; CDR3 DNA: TGTGCCAGCAGCAGAATACCCCCCACAGGGGGAAACACCGGGGAGCTGTTTTTT
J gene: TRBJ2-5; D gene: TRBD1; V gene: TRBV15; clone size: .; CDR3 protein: CATSPPDRSRTQYF; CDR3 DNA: TGTGCCACCAGCCCCCCGGACAGGTCAAGGACCCAGTACTTC
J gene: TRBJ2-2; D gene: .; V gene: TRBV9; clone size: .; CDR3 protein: CASSVDQGKNGELFF; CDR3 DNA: TGTGCCAGCAGCGTAGACCAGGGGAAGAACGGGGAGCTGTTTTTT
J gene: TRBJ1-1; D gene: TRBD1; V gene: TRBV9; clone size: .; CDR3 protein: CASSGGQATEAFF; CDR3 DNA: TGTGCCAGCAGCGGCGGACAGGCTACTGAAGCTTTCTTT
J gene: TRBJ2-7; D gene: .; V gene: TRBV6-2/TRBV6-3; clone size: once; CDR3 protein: CASSYVQGYEQYF; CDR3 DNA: TGTGCCAGCAGTTACGTTCAGGGCTACGAGCAGTACTTC
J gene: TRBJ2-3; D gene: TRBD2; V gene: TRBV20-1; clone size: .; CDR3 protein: CSASLSAGGREDTQYF; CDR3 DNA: TGCAGTGCTAGTTTGTCAGCGGGGGGCCGGGAAGATACGCAGTATTTT
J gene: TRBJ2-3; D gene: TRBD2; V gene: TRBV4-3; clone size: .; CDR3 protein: CASSQRTSGGADTQYF; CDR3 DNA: TGCGCCAGCAGCCAACGGACTAGCGGGGGGGCGGATACGCAGTATTTT
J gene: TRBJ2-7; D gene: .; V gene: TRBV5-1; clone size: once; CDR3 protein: CASSLAPGGSYEQYF; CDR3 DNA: TGCGCCAGCAGCTTGGCCCCCGGGGGCTCCTACGAGCAGTACTTC
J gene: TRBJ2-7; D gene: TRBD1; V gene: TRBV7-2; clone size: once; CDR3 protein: CASRKVGTGGRYEQYF; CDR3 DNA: TGTGCCAGCAGGAAAGTAGGGACAGGAGGAAGATACGAGCAGTACTTC
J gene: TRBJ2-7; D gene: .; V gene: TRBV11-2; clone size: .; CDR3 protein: CASSLAGTGDYEQYF; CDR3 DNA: TGTGCCAGCAGCTTAGCCGGGACGGGAGACTACGAGCAGTACTTC
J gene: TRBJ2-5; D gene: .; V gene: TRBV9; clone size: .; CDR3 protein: CASSVEGGTMLYQETQYF; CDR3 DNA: TGTGCCAGCAGCGTAGAGGGGGGGACTATGCTGTACCAAGAGACCCAGTACTTC
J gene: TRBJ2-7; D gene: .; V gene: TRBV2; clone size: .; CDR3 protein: CASSMDSYYEQYF; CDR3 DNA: TGTGCCAGCAGCATGGACAGCTACTACGAGCAGTACTTC
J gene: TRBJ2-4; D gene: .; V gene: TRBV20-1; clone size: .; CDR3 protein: CSASGAGNIQYF; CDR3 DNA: TGCAGTGCTAGTGGCGCGGGAAACATTCAGTACTTC
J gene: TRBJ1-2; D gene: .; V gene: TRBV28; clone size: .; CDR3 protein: CASRRTDDYGYTF; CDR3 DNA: TGTGCCAGCAGACGGACAGATGACTATGGCTACACCTTC
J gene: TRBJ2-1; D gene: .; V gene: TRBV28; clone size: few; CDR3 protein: CASTLGGSYNEQFF; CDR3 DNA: TGTGCCAGCACCCTAGGGGGATCCTACAATGAGCAGTTCTTC
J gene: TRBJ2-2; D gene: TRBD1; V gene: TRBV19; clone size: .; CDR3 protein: CASGVPGQGYTGELFF; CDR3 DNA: TGTGCCAGTGGAGTCCCGGGACAGGGGTACACCGGGGAGCTGTTTTTT
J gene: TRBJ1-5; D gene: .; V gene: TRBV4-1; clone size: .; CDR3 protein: CASSPETGGREQPQHF; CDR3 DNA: TGCGCCAGCAGCCCGGAAACCGGCGGGCGTGAGCAGCCCCAGCATTTT
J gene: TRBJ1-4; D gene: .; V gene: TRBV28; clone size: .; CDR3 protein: CAGGRASATNEKLFF; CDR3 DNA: TGTGCCGGGGGCAGGGCCTCAGCAACTAATGAAAAACTGTTTTTT
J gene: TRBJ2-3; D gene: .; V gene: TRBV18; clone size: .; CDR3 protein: CASSERTSTDTQYF; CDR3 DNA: TGTGCCAGCTCGGAGCGGACTAGCACAGATACGCAGTATTTT